This TCR beta chain was identified during a study of CD8 T cells in Susac syndrome. Findings of the study overall: Susac-specific public clones found in total CD8+ repertoires numbered about 17, and those in CD8+ TEMRA repertoires numbered about five.

Roughly 0.45 to 1 ug RNA was reverse transcribed with random hexamers. Each CDR3 protein gets one entry after TCRdb re-called the immunoSEQ multiplex PCR reads with MiXCR. In the table there are under 110,000 distinct CDR3 sequences, 94% of which are singletons. Germline V gene lookup returns CDR1 MNHEY and CDR2 SMNVEV (reference sequence). The ends lost 2 bases at V and 2 bases at J; junction bases unmatched: 10. The CDR3 is 17 amino acids. TEMRA cells were FACS-enriched, and CD8+ and CD4+ T cells were isolated negatively. Concerning this clonotype: Its target is not known.

Sequencing was done on a sample of CD8+ T cells from PBMCs. The TCR comes from a human donor with Susac syndrome. The chain links TRBV27 to TRBJ1-1; 8 positions agree with TRBD1. The CDR3 coding sequence is TGTGCCAGCAGTTTACGTTTCGGACAGGGACCCAACACTGAAGCTTTCTTT. Translation: CASSLRFGQGPNTEAFF.